This T cell receptor beta chain was profiled in a study of T cell repertoires in cytomegalovirus infection. Study-level background: CMV infection together with matching HLA type was indicated by public TCR beta signatures.

A note on this clonotype: The antigen is not known.

Using its own MiXCR run on the reads, TCRdb lists one record per CDR3 protein. The sample carries 310,000 or so distinct CDR3 sequences, about 26% recorded once. Points from the study as a whole: Adding up the frequency of public TCR beta families identified people who carried CMV plus the relevant HLA. CMV-specific TCR beta clonotypes restricted by HLA-C dominated the ex vivo response.

Sequenced sample: PBMCs. This TCR was sampled from a human donor in good health (CMV status not recorded). Some clones in this sample may be carry-over from other donors' samples.

The CDR3 region is CASSFRSINTEAFF. In DNA, the CDR3 is TGCGCCAGCAGCTTTCGGTCCATCAACACTGAAGCTTTCTTT. The V and J genes are TRBV5-1 and TRBJ1-1; the D is unclear. The V gene's germline CDR1 is SGHRS and CDR2 YFSETQ. Trimming left V 2 bases short and J 2 bases short, with 10 bases between. The CDR3 has 14 residues.